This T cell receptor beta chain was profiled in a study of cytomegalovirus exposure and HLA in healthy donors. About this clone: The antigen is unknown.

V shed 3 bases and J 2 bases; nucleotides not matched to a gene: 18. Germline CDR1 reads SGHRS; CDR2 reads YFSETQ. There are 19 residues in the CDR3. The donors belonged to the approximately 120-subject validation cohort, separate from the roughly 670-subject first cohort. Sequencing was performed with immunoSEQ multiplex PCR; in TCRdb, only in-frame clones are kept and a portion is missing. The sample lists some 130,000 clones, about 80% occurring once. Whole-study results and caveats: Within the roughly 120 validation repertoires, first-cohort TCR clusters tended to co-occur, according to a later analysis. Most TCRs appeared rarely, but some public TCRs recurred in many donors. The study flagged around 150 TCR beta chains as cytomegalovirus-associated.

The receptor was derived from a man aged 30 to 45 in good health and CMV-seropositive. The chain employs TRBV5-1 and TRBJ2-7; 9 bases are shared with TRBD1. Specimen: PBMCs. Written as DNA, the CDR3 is TGCGCCAGCAGCTCCGCCGGGACAGGGTCACTTGAGGATCCCTACGAGCAGTACTTC. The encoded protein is CASSSAGTGSLEDPYEQYF.